The TCR beta chain under discussion was sequenced for a study of naive and memory T cell subsets. The CDR3 is 16 residues long. Germline V CDR1 and CDR2: LGHNT, FRNRAP. V lost 1 base to trimming and J lost 5 bases, with 16 bases between them. This clonotype was observed a handful of times. Its target is unknown. Findings and limits, study-wide: A few larger clonotypes appeared in naive repertoires, especially CD8, possibly memory cells re-expressing CD45RA. In CD4 and CD8 cells, diversity dropped from naive through EMRA.

Both TRBC1 and TRBC2 were covered by a beta constant-region primer of two equimolar oligonucleotides. Ligated cDNA was amplified by four rounds of PCR with nested alpha and beta constant-region primers and SP2. MiXCR, applied by TCRdb to the UMI-ligation and nested PCR reads, yields one record per CDR3 protein. The profile shows approximately 150,000 distinct CDR3 sequences, approximately 24% of them singletons. The specimen sequenced was naive CD4+ T cells from blood. The chain combines TRBV12-5 with TRBJ2-3, with D possibly being TRBD2 (5 bases). This sequence originates from a human donor in good health. The CDR3 loop reads CASGLAPGFEGDTQYF. As DNA, the CDR3 is TGTGCTAGTGGTTTGGCCCCGGGATTTGAAGGAGATACGCAGTATTTT.